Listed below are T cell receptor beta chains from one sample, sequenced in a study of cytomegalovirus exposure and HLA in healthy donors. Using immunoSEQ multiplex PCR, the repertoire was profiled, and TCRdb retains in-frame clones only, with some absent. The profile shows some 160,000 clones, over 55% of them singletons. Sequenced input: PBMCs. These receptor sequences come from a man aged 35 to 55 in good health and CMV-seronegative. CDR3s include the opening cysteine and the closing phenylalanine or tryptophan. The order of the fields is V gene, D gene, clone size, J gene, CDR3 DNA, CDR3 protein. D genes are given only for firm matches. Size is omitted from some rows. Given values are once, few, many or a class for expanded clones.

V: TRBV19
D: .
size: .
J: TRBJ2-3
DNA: TGTGCCAGTAAGGGAAGGGGTACAGATACGCAGTATTTT
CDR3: CASKGRGTDTQYF

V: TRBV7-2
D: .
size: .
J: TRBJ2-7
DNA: TGTGCCAGCAGTACTGTGGGGCGAGCCCGGGAGCAGTACTTC
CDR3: CASSTVGRAREQYF

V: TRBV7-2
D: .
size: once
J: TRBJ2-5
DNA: TGTGCCAGCAGCCCCCAGGGGAGGGGGCAAGAGACCCAGTACTTC
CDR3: CASSPQGRGQETQYF

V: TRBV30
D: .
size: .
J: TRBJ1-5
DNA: TGTGCCTGGAGTGTCAGGGTGGCAAATCAGCCCCAGAATTTT
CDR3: CAWSVRVANQPQNF

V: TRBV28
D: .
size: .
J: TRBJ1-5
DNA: TGTGCCAGCAGCAGGCAGAGCAATCAGCCCCAGCATTTT
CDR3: CASSRQSNQPQHF

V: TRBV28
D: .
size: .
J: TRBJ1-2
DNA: TGTGCCAGCAGTCCTTACAAAATCTCTGGCTACACCTTC
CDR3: CASSPYKISGYTF

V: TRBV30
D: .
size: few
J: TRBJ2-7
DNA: TGTGCCTGGAGTCCACTTCAGGGGTCGGACTACGAGCAGTACTTC
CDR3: CAWSPLQGSDYEQYF

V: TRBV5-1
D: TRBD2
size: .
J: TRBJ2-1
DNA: TGCGCCAGCAGCTTGGCCTGGCGGGGGGGTTCCTACAATGAGCAGTTCTTC
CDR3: CASSLAWRGGSYNEQFF

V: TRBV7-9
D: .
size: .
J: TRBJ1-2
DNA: TGTGCCAGCAGCTCGCCGTCGGGGGGCTATGGCTACACCTTC
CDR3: CASSSPSGGYGYTF

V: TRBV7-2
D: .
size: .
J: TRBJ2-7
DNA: TGTGCCAGCAGCTTTACCTGGACAGTCTACGAGCAGTACTTC
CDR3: CASSFTWTVYEQYF

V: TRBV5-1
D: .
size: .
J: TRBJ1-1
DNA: TGCGCCAGCAGCTTGACTCAGAACACTGAAGCTTTCTTT
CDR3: CASSLTQNTEAFF

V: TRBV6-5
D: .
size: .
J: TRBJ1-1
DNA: TGTGCCAGCAGTTACTTTAGATACCTAACTGAAGCTTTCTTT
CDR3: CASSYFRYLTEAFF

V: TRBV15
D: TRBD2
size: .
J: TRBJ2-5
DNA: TGTGCCACCAGCAGATTGGGGACTAGGCAAGAGACCCAGTACTTC
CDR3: CATSRLGTRQETQYF

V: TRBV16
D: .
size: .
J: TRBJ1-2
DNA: TGTGCCAGCAGTCACAACAGGGCGATTGGCTACACCTTC
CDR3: CASSHNRAIGYTF

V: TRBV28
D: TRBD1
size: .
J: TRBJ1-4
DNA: TGTGCCAGCAGTTTACCCACAGGGGGGCGCGAAAAACTGTTTTTT
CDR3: CASSLPTGGREKLFF

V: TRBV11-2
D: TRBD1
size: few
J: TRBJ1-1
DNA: TGTGCCAGCAGCATAGACAGGGGTACTGAAGCTTTCTTT
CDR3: CASSIDRGTEAFF

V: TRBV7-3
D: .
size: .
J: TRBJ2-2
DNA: TGTGCCAGCAGCCCACTCACCTCCTGGGCGACCGGCACCGGGGAGCTGTTTTTT
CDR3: CASSPLTSWATGTGELFF

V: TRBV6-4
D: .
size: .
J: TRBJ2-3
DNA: TGTGCCAGCAGTGACTCAGGCGGGGGCACAGATACGCAGTATTTT
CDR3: CASSDSGGGTDTQYF

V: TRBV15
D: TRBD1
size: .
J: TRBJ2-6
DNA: TGTGCCACCAGTAAGGGACAGGCTCTCTCTGGGGCCAACGTCCTGACTTTC
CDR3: CATSKGQALSGANVLTF

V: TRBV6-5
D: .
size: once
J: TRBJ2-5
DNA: TGTGCCAGTATCGGGGTGTGGGAGGAGACCCAGTACTTC
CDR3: CASIGVWEETQYF

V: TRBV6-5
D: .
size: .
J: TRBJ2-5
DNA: TGTGCCAGCAGTTACGGCAGGGAAGGGACCCAGTACTTC
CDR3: CASSYGREGTQYF

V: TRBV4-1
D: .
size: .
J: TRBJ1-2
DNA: TGCGCCAGCAGCCAAGGAGATCGGGGCTACACCTTC
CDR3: CASSQGDRGYTF

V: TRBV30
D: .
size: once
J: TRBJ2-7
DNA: TGTGCCTGGAGTTCCGGCAGAGGGTCCTACGAGCAGTACTTC
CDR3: CAWSSGRGSYEQYF

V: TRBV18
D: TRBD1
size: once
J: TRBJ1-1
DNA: TGTGCCAGCTCACCTTCGGACAGGGTAAACACTGAAGCTTTCTTT
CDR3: CASSPSDRVNTEAFF

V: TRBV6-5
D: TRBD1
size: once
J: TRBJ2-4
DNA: TGTGCCAGCGGCACAGGGGCGGCCAAAAACATTCAGTACTTC
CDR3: CASGTGAAKNIQYF

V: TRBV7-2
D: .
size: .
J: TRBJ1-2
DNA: TGTGCCAGCAGCTTAGGTATAGGAAGCGATGGCTACACCTTC
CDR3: CASSLGIGSDGYTF

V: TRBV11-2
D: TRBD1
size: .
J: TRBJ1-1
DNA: TGTGCCAGCAGCTTAGCGGCAGGGGACAGTGAAGCTTTCTTT
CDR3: CASSLAAGDSEAFF

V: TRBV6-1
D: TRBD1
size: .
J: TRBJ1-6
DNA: TGTGCCAGCAGTGAACCGGGACAGGGGGCTTCACCCCTCCACTTT
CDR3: CASSEPGQGASPLHF

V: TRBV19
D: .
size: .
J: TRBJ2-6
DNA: TGTGCCAGTGTAGACAGCCCCTCTGGGGCCAACGTCCTGACTTTC
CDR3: CASVDSPSGANVLTF

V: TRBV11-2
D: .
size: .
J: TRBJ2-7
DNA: TGTGCCAGCAGCTTAGGACAGGTATCCGGCGAGCAGTACTTC
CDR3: CASSLGQVSGEQYF

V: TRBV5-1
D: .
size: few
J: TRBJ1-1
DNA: TGCGCCAGCAGCTTGGGGGTTTTTACGGGGAACACTGAAGCTTTCTTT
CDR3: CASSLGVFTGNTEAFF

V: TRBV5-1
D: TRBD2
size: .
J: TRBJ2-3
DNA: TGCGCCAGCAGCACCAGACTAGCGGGGGGTTCTACAGATACGCAGTATTTT
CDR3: CASSTRLAGGSTDTQYF

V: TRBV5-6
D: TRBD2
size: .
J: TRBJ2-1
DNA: TGTGCCAGCAGCTTGGTGGGGACTAGCGGTTCCGAGGCGTTCTTC
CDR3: CASSLVGTSGSEAFF

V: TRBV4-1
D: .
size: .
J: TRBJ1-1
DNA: TGCGCCAGCAGCCCGATCGGGAGGGGGACGAACACTGAAGCTTTCTTT
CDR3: CASSPIGRGTNTEAFF

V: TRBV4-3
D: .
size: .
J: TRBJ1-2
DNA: TGCGCCAGCAGCCAAGAGCTGGGCGTGGGCTATGGCTACACCTTC
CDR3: CASSQELGVGYGYTF

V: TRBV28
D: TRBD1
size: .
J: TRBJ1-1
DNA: TGTGCCAGCAGTGGAACAGGGGTCCTGAACACTGAAGCTTTCTTT
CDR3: CASSGTGVLNTEAFF

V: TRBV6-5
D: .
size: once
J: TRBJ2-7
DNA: TGTGCCAGCAGTTACACCAGGGGCTCCTACGAGCAGTACTTC
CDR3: CASSYTRGSYEQYF

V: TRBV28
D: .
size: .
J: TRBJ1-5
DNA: TGTGCCAGCAGTACGACCCGCAGGCAGGGAAATCAGCCCCAGCATTTT
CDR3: CASSTTRRQGNQPQHF

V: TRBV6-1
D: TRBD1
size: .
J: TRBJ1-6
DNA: TGTGCCAGCAGTGAATGGCTGACAGGGGGATCACCCCTCCACTTT
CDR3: CASSEWLTGGSPLHF

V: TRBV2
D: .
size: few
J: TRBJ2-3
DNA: TGTGCCAGCGGCTTCTCAGATACGCAGTATTTT
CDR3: CASGFSDTQYF

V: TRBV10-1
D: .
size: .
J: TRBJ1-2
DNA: TGCGCCAGCAGTGTTGACAGGAGCTATGGCTACACCTTC
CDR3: CASSVDRSYGYTF

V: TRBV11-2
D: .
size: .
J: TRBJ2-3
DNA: TGTGCCAGCAGCCTGCTCAGGGGAAGCACAGATACGCAGTATTTT
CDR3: CASSLLRGSTDTQYF

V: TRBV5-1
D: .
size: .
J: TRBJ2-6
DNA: TGCGCCAGCAGCTTATCAGGGGGGTCTGGGGCCAACGTCCTGACTTTC
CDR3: CASSLSGGSGANVLTF

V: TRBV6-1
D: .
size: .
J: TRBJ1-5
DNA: TGTGCCAGCAGCCCTGCAGGGGAAAGTAATCAGCCCCAGCATTTT
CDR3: CASSPAGESNQPQHF